Presented here are 8 T cell receptor beta chains from one specimen sequenced in a study of human versus mouse CDR3 diversity and MHC coevolution. Libraries were prepared by immunoSEQ multiplex PCR; TCRdb keeps only in-frame clonotypes and omits some of them. This table has tens of thousands of clones, around 95% appearing once. The sample comprised naive CD4+ T cells from blood. The subset: CD45RO-negative CD62L-positive naive CD4 T cells. These receptors all come from a person aged 30 to 70 in good health.

This clone was observed a few times. The J gene is TRBJ2-3, the V gene TRBV7-3; 8 bases map to TRBD2. The V gene's germline CDR1 is SGHTA and CDR2 FQGTGA. With 1 base clipped from V and 8 bases from J, the junction kept 14 bases outside the gene matches. This CDR3 region has 17 residues. CDR3 bases: TGTGCCAGCAGCTTAAACGTGGACGGGGGGGCTCATTTTACGCAGTATTTT. Its translation is CASSLNVDGGAHFTQYF.

V usage is TRBV25-1 and J usage is TRBJ2-7; D remains unclear. Germline CDR1 reads MGHDK; CDR2 reads SYGVNS. Deletions cut 6 bases from V and 2 bases from J, with 5 bases between. The CDR3 runs to 11 residues. The CDR3: CASSPAYEQYF. The CDR3 DNA reads TGTGCCAGCAGCCCCGCCTACGAGCAGTACTTC.

V usage is TRBV6-6 and J usage is TRBJ1-1, with 9 positions matching TRBD1. With 6 bases clipped from V and 8 bases from J, the junction kept 10 bases outside the gene matches. This CDR3 is built from 14 residues. The germline gives CDR1 MNHNY, CDR2 SVGAGI (reference sequence). The CDR3 sequence: CASRGGQGRREAFF. For the CDR3, the DNA is TGTGCCAGCAGGGGGGGACAGGGAAGGCGGGAAGCTTTCTTT.

V gene TRBV11-2 combines with J gene TRBJ2-7, with TRBD1 identical over 7 bases. With V trimmed by 6 bases and J by 7 bases, 12 bases remained unmatched. CDR1 and CDR2 (germline): SGHAT, FQNNGV. This CDR3 spans 14 amino acids. This chain's CDR3 is CASRGTELRREQYF. CDR3 nucleotide sequence: TGTGCCAGCAGGGGGACAGAATTACGCCGGGAGCAGTACTTC.

In its sample, this clone was seen once. V is TRBV7-2 and J is TRBJ2-2; 8 bases are a match to TRBD2. The CDR3 spans 16 residues. With V trimmed by 2 bases and J by 4 bases, 6 bases remained unmatched. From germline, CDR1 is SGHTA and CDR2 FQGNSA. The CDR3 DNA sequence: TGTGCCAGCAGCTTATCGGCGGGGGGTGGCACCGGGGAGCTGTTTTTT. Its protein product is CASSLSAGGGTGELFF. Using reference TRBV7-2 and TRBJ2-2 for the parts outside the CDR3, the full variable domain is GAGVSQSPSNKVTEKGKDVELRCDPISGHTALYWYRQSLGQGLEFLIYFQGNSAPDKSGLPSDRFSAERTGGSVSTLTIQRTQQEDSAVYLCASSLSAGGGTGELFFGEGSRLTVL.

The chain recombines TRBV7-9 with TRBJ1-5; 10 bases match TRBD1. This CDR3 has 16 amino acids. J lost 10 bases, V lost 3 bases, and 12 bases had no gene match. CDR1 is SEHNR and CDR2 is FQNEAQ in the germline V gene (reference sequence). The CDR3 region is CASSFGDRGPISPQHF. The CDR3 DNA reads TGTGCCAGCAGCTTTGGGGACAGGGGACCGATCAGCCCCCAGCATTTT.

The CDR3 region is CAWSVQWRNQPQHF. For the CDR3, the DNA is TGTGCCTGGAGCGTCCAATGGCGCAATCAGCCCCAGCATTTT. This sequence joins TRBV30 and TRBJ1-5; D gene unclear. Germline V gene sequence: CDR1 GTSNPN, CDR2 SVGIG (reference sequence). The CDR3 length is 14 residues. With 3 bases removed from V and 2 bases from J, the gap between germline ends came to 11 bases. Combining the CDR3 with reference TRBV30 and TRBJ1-5 gives the whole variable domain SQTIHQWPATLVQPVGSPLSLECTVEGTSNPNLYWYRQAAGRGLQLLFYSVGIGQISSEVPQNLSASRPQDRQFILSSKKLLLSDSGFYLCAWSVQWRNQPQHFGDGTRLSIL.

The chain combines TRBV27 with TRBJ2-1; the D gene is possibly TRBD2 (6 bases). CDR1 and CDR2 from the germline V gene are MNHEY and SMNVEV (reference sequence). The CDR3 length is 15 residues. V shed 5 bases and J shed 2 bases, with 13 bases lying between them. The CDR3 reads CASSPYRGTYNEQFF. CDR3 nucleotide sequence: TGTGCCAGCAGTCCGTATCGGGGGACCTACAATGAGCAGTTCTTC.